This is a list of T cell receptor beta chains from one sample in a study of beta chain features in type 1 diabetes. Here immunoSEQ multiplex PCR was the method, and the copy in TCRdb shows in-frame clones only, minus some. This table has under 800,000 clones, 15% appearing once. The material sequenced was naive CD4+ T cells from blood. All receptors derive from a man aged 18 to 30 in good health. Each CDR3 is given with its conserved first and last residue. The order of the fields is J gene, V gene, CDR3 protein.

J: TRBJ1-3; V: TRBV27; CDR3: CASRAGVSGNTIYF
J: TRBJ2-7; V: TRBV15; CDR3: CATSDQDSIYEQYF
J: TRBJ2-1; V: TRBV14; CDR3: CASSRWGTGNNEQFF
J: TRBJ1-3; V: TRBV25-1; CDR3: CASSEGGEGGNTIYF
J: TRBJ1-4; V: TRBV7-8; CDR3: CASSGRDRGEKLFF
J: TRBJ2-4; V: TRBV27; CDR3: CASSRVDNLAKNIQYF
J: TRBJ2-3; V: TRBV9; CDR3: CASSVAPGLADADTQYF
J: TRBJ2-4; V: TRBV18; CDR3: CASSPYIRDLAKNIQYF
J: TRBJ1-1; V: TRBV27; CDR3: CASNQRPGQGNTEAFF
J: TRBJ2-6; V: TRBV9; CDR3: CASSVGEGSTGANVLTF
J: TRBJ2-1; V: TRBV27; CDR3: CASSERGIYNEQFF